Sequencing of this TCR beta chain was carried out in a study of spatial heterogeneity in lung cancer. In the study overall: The count of detected beta-chain sequences consistently exceeded that of alpha-chain sequences. Across the raw uncorrected reads, a unique TCR and UMI combination was observed, on average, more than ten times.

This clonotype was observed many times. TCRdb itself ran the 5' RACE reads through MiXCR, one entry per CDR3 protein. The repertoire consists of roughly 18,000 distinct CDR3 sequences, with 9.2% occurring once and the leading ten covering roughly 20%. Indicated time point: blood at routine non-recurrence follow-up after resection. Unsorted tumor, nontumor lung tissue or cryopreserved PBMC supplied the whole RNA. With 2 bases clipped from V and 7 bases from J, the junction kept 3 bases outside the gene matches. This CDR3 is built from 15 residues. Germline values: CDR1 MNHEY, CDR2 SMNVEV (reference sequence).

The chain carries TRBV27 and TRBJ2-1; TRBD2 matches 12 bases. The sequencing used PBMCs, collected at follow-up. This TCR was recovered from a male donor with early-stage non-small cell lung cancer. The CDR3 DNA reads as TGTGCCAGCAGTTTACCTAGCGGGGGGGCGAATGAGCAGTTCTTC. As protein: CASSLPSGGANEQFF.